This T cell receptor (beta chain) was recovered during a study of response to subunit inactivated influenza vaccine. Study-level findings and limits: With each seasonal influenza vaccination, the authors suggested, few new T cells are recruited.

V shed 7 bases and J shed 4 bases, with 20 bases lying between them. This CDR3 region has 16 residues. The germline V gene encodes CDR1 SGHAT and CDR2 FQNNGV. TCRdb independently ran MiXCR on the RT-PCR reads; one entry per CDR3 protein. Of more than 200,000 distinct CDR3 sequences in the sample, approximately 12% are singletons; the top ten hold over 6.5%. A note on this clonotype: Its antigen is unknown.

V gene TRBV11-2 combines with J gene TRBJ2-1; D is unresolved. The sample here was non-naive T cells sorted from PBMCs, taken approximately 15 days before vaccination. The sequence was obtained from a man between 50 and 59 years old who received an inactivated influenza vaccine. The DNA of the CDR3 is TGTGCCAGCACCCTATCGACGGTAAAGACTTACAATGAGCAGTTCTTC. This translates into CASTLSTVKTYNEQFF.